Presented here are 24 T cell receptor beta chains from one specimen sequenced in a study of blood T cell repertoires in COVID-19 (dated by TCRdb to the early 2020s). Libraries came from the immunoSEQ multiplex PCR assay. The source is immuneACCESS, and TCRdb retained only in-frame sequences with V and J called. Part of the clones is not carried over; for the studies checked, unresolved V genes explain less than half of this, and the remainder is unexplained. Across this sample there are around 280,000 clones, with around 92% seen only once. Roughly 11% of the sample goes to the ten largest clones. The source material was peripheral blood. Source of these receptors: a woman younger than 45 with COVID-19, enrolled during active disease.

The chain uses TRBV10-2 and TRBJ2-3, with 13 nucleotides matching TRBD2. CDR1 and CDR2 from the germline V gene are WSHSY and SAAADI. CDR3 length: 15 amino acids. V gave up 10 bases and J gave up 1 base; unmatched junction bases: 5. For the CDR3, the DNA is TGCGCCACCCGGACTAGCGGGGGCCGCACAGATACGCAGTATTTT. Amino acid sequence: CATRTSGGRTDTQYF.

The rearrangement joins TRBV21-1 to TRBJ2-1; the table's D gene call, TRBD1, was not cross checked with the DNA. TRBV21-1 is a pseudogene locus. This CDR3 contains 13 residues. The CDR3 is CASSRTGTGEQFF. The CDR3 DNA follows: TGTGCCAGCAGCCGAACCGGGACAGGTGAGCAGTTCTTC.

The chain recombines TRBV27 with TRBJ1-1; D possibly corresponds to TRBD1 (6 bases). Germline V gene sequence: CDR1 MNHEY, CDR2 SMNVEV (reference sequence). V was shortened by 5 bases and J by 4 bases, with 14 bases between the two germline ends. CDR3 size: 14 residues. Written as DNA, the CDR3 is TGTGCCAGCAGTGCCCACAGGGCTGGCACTGAAGCTTTCTTT. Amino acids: CASSAHRAGTEAFF.

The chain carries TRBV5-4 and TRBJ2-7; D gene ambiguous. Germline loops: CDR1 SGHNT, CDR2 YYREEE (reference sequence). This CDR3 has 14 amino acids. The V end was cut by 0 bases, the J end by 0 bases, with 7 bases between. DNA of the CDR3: TGTGCCAGCAGCTTGGGGCAGAACTCCTACGAGCAGTACTTC. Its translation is CASSLGQNSYEQYF.

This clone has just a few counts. The CDR3 loop reads CASSIDTVQPQHF. For the CDR3, the DNA is TGTGCCAGTAGTATAGACACGGTACAGCCCCAGCATTTT. This chain uses TRBV19 with TRBJ1-5; D is ambiguous. The CDR3 contains 13 residues. Per the germline V gene, CDR1 is LNHDA and CDR2 is SQIVND (reference sequence). V lost 0 bases to trimming and J lost 7 bases, with 7 bases between them.

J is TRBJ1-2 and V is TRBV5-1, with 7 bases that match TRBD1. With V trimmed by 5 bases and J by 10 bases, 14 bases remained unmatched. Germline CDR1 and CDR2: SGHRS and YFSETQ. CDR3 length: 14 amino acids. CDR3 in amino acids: CASSWDSTNLAYTF. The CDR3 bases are TGCGCCAGCAGTTGGGACAGCACCAACCTAGCCTACACCTTC.

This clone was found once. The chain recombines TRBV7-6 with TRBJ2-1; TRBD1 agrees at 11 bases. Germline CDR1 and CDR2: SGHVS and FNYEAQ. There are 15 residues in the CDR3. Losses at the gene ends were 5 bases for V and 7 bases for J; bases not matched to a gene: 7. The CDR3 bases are TGTGCCAGCAGCAATAAAGGGACAGGGGGTAATGAGCAGTTCTTC. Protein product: CASSNKGTGGNEQFF.

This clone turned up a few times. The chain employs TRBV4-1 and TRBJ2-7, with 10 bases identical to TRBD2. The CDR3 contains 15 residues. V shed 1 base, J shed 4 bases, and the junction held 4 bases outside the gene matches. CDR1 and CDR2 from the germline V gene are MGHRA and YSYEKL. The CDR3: CASSQATSGPYEQYF. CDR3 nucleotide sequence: TGCGCCAGCAGCCAAGCGACTAGCGGGCCGTACGAGCAGTACTTC.

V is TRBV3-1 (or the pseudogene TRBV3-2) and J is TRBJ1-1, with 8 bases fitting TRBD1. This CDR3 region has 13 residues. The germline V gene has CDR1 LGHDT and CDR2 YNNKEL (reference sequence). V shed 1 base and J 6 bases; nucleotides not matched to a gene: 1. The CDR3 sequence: CASSQGDRPEAFF. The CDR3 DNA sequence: TGTGCCAGCAGCCAAGGGGACAGGCCTGAAGCTTTCTTT.

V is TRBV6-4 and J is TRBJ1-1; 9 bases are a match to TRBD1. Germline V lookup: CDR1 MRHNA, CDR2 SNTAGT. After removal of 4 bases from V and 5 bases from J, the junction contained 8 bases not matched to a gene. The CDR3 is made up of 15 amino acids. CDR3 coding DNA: TGTGCCAGCAGTGCCTGGACAGGGGCCCGAACTGAAGCTTTCTTT. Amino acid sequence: CASSAWTGARTEAFF.

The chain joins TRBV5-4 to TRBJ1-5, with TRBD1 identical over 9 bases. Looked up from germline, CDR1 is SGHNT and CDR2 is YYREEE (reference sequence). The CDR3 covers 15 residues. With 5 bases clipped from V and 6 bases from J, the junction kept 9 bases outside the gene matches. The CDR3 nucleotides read TGTGCCAGCAGTCCCGACAGGGGGGAAGGTCAGCCCCAGCATTTT. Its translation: CASSPDRGEGQPQHF.

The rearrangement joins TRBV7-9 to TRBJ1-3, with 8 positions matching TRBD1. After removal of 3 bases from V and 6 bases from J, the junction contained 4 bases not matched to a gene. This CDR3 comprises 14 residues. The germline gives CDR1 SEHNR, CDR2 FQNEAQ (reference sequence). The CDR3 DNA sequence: TGTGCCAGCAGCTTCAGGGGGCAGGAAAACACCATATATTTT. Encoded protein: CASSFRGQENTIYF.

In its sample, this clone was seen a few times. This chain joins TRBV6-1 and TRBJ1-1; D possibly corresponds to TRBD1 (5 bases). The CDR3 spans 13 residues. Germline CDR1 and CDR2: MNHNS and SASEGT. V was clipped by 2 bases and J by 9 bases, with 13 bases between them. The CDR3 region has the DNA TGTGCCAGCAGTGAAAATCAGGGTGGACAAGCTTTCTTT. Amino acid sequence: CASSENQGGQAFF.

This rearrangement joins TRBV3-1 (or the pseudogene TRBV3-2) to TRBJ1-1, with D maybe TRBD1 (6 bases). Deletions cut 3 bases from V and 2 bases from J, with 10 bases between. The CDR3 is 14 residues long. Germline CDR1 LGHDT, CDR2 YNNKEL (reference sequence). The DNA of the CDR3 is TGTGCCAGCAGCCACCGGACAGATAACACTGAAGCTTTCTTT. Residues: CASSHRTDNTEAFF.

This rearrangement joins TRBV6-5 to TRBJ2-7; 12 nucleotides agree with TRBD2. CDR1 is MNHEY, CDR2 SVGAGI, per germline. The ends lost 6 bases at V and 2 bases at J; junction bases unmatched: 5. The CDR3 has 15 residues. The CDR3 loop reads CASRLAGGATYEQYF. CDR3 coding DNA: TGTGCCAGCAGACTAGCGGGGGGCGCGACCTACGAGCAGTACTTC.

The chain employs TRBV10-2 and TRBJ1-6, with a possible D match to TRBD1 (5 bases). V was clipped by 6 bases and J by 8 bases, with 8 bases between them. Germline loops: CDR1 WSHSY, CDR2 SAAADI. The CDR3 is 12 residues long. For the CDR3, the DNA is TGCGCCAGCAGAGACAGAGATTCACCCCTCCACTTT. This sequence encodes CASRDRDSPLHF.

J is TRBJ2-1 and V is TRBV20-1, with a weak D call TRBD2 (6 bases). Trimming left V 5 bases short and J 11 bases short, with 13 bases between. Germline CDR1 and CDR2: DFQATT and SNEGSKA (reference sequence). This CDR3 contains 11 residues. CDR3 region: CSAHRDFKQFF. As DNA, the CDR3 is TGCAGTGCTCACCGGGACTTCAAGCAGTTCTTC.

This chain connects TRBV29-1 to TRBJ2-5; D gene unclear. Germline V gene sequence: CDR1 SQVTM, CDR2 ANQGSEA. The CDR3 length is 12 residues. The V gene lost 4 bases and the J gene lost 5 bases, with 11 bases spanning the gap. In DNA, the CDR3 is TGCAGCGTTGTAATCATCGGGGAGACCCAGTACTTC. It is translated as CSVVIIGETQYF.

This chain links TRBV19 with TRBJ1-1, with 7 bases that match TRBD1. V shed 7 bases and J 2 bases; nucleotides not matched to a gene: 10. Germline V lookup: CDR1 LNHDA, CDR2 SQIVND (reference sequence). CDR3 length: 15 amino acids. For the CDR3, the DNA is TGTGCCAGTACCTCCCCAGGGGACAGAAACACTGAAGCTTTCTTT. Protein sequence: CASTSPGDRNTEAFF.

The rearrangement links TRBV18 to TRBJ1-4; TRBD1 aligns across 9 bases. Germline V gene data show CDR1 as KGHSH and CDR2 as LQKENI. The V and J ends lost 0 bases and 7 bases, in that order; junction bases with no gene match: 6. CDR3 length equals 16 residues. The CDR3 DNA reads TGTGCCAGCTCACCACCGGGACAGGGTTCGGGTGAAAAACTGTTTTTT. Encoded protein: CASSPPGQGSGEKLFF.

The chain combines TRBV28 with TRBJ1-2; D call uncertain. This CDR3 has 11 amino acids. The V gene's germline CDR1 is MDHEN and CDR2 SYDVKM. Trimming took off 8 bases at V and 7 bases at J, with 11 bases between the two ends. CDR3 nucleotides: TGTGCCAGCGCTCTACGGTCTGGCTACACCTTC. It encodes CASALRSGYTF.

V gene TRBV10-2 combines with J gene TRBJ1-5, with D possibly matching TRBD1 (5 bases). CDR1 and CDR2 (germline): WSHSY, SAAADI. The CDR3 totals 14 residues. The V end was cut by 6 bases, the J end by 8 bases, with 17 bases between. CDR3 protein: CASRADSGGKPQHF. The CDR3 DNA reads TGCGCCAGCAGGGCTGACAGTGGGGGGAAGCCCCAGCATTTT.

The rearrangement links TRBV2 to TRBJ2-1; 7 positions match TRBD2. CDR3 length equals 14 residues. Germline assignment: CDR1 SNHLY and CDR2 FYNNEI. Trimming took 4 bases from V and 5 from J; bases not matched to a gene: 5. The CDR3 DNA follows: TGTGCCAGCAGTGCGGCTCTAGCGGACAATGAGCAGTTCTTC. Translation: CASSAALADNEQFF.

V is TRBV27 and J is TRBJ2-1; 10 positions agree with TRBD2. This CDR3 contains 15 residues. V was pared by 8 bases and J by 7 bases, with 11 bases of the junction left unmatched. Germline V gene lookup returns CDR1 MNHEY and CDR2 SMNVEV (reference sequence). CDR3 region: CASGLAGGRGNEQFF. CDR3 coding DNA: TGTGCCAGCGGATTAGCGGGGGGTCGCGGGAATGAGCAGTTCTTC.